This T cell receptor (beta chain) was identified in a study of blood T cell repertoires in COVID-19. As for the study in general: T cells, B-cell-depleted T cells, or PBMCs supplied cDNA or gDNA.

Sequencing was performed with immunoSEQ multiplex PCR; in TCRdb, only in-frame clones are kept and a portion is missing. Among a few hundred thousand clones listed, 65% to 85% were seen once. CDR3 length: 14 amino acids. CDR1 and CDR2 from the germline V gene are GTSNPN and SVGIG (reference sequence). After removal of 3 bases from V and 1 base from J, the junction contained 2 bases not matched to a gene. The rearrangement joins TRBV30 to TRBJ1-3; 8 bases agree with TRBD1. The specimen sequenced was PBMCs or T cells enriched from blood (not recorded which). This clonotype originated in a middle-aged woman with acute COVID-19. CDR3 sequence: CAWSQGASGNTIYF. Here the CDR3 DNA reads TGTGCCTGGAGCCAGGGGGCGTCTGGAAACACCATATATTTT.